This T cell receptor beta chain was identified during a study of shared clonotypes between healthy human individuals. General study findings and limits: Incomplete sequencing of sorted subsets was indicated by rarefaction despite large depth.

CD45RO-negative cells were positively selected for CCR7, leaving out terminally differentiated effector memory CD45RA+ cells. Study donors comprised healthy, HIV-negative adults devoid of recent acute infection or vaccination. Concerning this clone: What it binds is not known.

Researchers ran the assay at a deep level. Data came from immunoSEQ multiplex PCR; TCRdb stores just in-frame clones and leaves some out. The sample holds approximately 600,000 clones; about 95% are singletons and the top ten take over 0.095%. The specimen was naive CD8+ T cells sorted from blood. The origin of this receptor is a woman aged 25 to 39 in good health.

The CDR3 bases are TGTGCCAGCAGCGAACCCAGCTCTGGAAACACCATATATTTT. Protein sequence: CASSEPSSGNTIYF. The chain employs TRBV9 and TRBJ1-3; D call uncertain. This CDR3 spans 14 amino acids. V lost 3 bases to trimming and J lost 0 bases, with 7 bases between them. Looked up from germline, CDR1 is SGDLS and CDR2 is YYNGEE.